The entry that follows covers one TCR beta chain sequence. Its specificity is unknown. Time point denoted: patch test 3, about 24 weeks after DPC sensitization. Described treatment: therapeutic diphenylcyclopropenone sensitization with weekly scalp DPC. Alopecia patients deemed DPC-suitable, aged 18 to 70, excluding pregnancy. The data stem from a study of human T cells and chemical hapten exposure. Notes on the study in general: Those TCRs sitting above 1 in 1000 frequency stayed the same with DPC sensitization.

TCRdb re-called the RACE reads with MiXCR, one entry per CDR3 protein. The sample records fewer than 200,000 distinct CDR3 sequences, roughly 25% being singletons. The germline V gene has CDR1 DFQATT and CDR2 SNEGSKA (reference sequence). The CDR3 length is 13 residues. Unmatched junction bases numbered 6, after V lost 2 bases and J lost 8 bases. Sequences were derived from whole blood, sampled in connection with sensitization to the hapten diphenylcyclopropenone (DPC). The sequence was obtained from a woman under 30 with alopecia areata. Some clones in this sample may be carry-over from other donors' samples. The chain combines TRBV20-1 with TRBJ1-2, with TRBD1 identical over 9 bases. CDR3 nucleotides: TGCAGTGCTAGACCCGGGACAGGGAGGGGCTACACCTTC. The encoded protein is CSARPGTGRGYTF.